This passage covers 2 T cell receptor beta chains from one sample sequenced in a study of identical twins. TCRdb recomputed calls from the 5' RACE reads with MiXCR, one row per CDR3 protein. The sample has a few hundred thousand distinct CDR3 sequences, roughly a quarter seen once; the top ten hold approximately 2.9%. The same specimen was also included in a second study, on T cells expressing NK-cell markers.

The sample was CD4+ T cells sorted from blood. These receptors all stem from a woman between 18 and 29 years old in good health.

The rearrangement uses TRBV4-3 and TRBJ2-1; 8 bases agree with TRBD2. The trim removed 0 bases at V and 7 bases at J, leaving 5 bases unmatched. Germline CDR1 LGHNA, CDR2 YSLEER. The CDR3 has 15 amino acids. The CDR3 is CASSQEPGGRNEQFF. The CDR3 nucleotides read TGCGCCAGCAGCCAAGAACCGGGAGGGCGTAATGAGCAGTTCTTC.

This clonotype was seen only a few times. V is TRBV7-7 and J is TRBJ2-1; D not certain. Germline V gives CDR1 SSHAT, CDR2 FNYEAQ (reference sequence). V was clipped by 2 bases and J by 3 bases, with 14 bases between them. The CDR3 loop spans 16 amino acids. This CDR3 reads CASSLSGSSSYNEQFF. The CDR3 DNA is TGTGCCAGCAGCTTATCTGGCTCCTCCAGCTACAATGAGCAGTTCTTC.